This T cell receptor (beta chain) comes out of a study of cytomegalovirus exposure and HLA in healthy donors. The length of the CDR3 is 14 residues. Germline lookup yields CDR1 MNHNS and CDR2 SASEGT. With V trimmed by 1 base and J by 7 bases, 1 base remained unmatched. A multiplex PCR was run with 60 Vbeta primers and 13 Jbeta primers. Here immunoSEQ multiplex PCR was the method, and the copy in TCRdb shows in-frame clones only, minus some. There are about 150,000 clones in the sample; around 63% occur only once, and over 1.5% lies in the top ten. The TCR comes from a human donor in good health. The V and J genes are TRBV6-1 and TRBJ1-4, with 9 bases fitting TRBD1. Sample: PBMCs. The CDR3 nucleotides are TGTGCCAGCAGTGAAGGACAGGGGGTTGAAAAACTGTTTTTT. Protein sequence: CASSEGQGVEKLFF.